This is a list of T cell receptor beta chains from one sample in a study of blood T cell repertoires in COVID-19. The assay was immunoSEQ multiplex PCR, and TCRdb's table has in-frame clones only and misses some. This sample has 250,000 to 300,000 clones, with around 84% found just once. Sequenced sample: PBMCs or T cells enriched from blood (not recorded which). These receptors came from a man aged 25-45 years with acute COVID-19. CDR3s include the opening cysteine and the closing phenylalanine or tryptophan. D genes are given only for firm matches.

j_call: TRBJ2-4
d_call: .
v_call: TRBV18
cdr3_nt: TGTGCCAGCTCACCACCGAACCAGGATACCAAAAACATTCAGTACTTC
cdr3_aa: CASSPPNQDTKNIQYF

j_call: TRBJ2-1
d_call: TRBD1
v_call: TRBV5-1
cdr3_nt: TGCGCCAGCAGCTCTGGACAGGGACCCCACGAGCAGTTCTTC
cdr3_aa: CASSSGQGPHEQFF

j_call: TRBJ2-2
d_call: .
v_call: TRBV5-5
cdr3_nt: TGTGCCAGCAGCTCAGGGGCTCGGACCGGGGAGCTGTTTTTT
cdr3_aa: CASSSGARTGELFF

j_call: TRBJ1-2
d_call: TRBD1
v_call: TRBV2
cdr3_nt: TGTGCCAGCAGTGAAACAGGGGGCCCTGGCTACACCTTC
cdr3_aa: CASSETGGPGYTF

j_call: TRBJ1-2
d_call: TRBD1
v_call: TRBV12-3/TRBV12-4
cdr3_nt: TGTGCCAGCAGTTTTGCAGGGGGTAATGGCTACACCTTC
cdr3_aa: CASSFAGGNGYTF

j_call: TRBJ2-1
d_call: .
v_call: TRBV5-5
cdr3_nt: TGTGCCAGCAGCTCAACCGACAGGCCTCTTACCTACAATGAGCAGTTCTTC
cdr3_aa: CASSSTDRPLTYNEQFF

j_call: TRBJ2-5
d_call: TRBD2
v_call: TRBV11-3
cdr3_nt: TGTGCCAGCAGCTCGGGACCCCTGACTAGCGGGCAAGAACAAGAGACCCAGTACTTC
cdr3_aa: CASSSGPLTSGQEQETQYF

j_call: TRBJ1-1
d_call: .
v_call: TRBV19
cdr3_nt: TGTGCCAGTAGTATTTCAGACAGGCCGAACACTGAAGCTTTCTTT
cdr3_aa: CASSISDRPNTEAFF

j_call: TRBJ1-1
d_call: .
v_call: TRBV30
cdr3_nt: TGTGCCTGGAGCCCCCGACGAAGGGGCTACACTGAAGCTTTCTTT
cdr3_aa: CAWSPRRRGYTEAFF

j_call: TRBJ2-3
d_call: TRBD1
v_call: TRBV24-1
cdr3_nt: TGTGCCACCAGCCGAAACCGGGACAGGGGCCTCACAGATACGCAGTATTTT
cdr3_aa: CATSRNRDRGLTDTQYF

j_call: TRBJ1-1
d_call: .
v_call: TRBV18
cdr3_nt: TGTGCCAGCTCACCGTTCGGGGAAACTGAAGCTTTCTTT
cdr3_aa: CASSPFGETEAFF

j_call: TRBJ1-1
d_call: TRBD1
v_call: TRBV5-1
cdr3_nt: TGTGCCAGCAGCGGGGGAGACAGGGAGGTGACTGAAGCTTTCTTT
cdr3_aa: CASSGGDREVTEAFF

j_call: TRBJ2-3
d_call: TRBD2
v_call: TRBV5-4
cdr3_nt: TGTGCCAGCAGCTCCGCCGGGCGGGAGGCGGCAGATACGCAGTATTTT
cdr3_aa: CASSSAGREAADTQYF

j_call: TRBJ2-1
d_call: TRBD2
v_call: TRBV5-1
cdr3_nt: TGTGCCAGCAGCTTGGGACTAGCCTCCAATGAGCAGTTCTTC
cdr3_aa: CASSLGLASNEQFF

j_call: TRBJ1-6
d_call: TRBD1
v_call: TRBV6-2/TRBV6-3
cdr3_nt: TGTGCCAGCAGTTACCCATCGACAGGGTATTCACCCCTCCACTTT
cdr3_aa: CASSYPSTGYSPLHF

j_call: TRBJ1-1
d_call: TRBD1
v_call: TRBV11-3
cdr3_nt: TGTGCCAGCAGCCCTACGCGGACAGGGGATATGGAGAACACTGAAGCTTTCTTT
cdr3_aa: CASSPTRTGDMENTEAFF